The text below deals with one TCR beta chain. This entry belongs to a study of blood T cell repertoires in COVID-19. Overall study: Samples representing acute and convalescent COVID-19 were sourced from the United States, Italy and Spain. PBMCs, B-cell-depleted T cells, or T cells were the source of the cDNA or gDNA that made up the material.

In the original workflow: Estimation of nucleated cell counts was performed using reference gene primer amplification. Here immunoSEQ multiplex PCR was the method, and the copy in TCRdb shows in-frame clones only, minus some. The D gene and trimming were derived from the DNA, and the V and J assignments and clone size from that table. The sample yields some 120,000 clones, 85% seen once. V was cut by 0 bases and J by 5 bases, with 12 bases left in between. This CDR3 has 15 amino acids. Germline loops: CDR1 SGHNT, CDR2 YENEEA. The V gene is TRBV11-3, the J gene TRBJ2-3; D might be TRBD2 (5 bases). Sequenced input: peripheral blood. This TCR came from a man aged 35 to 55 with acute or convalescent COVID-19. In DNA, the CDR3 is TGTGCCAGCAGCTTAGATGGACGGGGTGGAGATACGCAGTATTTT. Translated: CASSLDGRGGDTQYF.